What follows describes a single T cell receptor beta chain. The antigen is unknown. The sample is drawn from a study of CD8+ T cells in alopecia areata. The study, taken as a whole, reports: It was less clear whether patients shared TCRs than it was in mice, possibly because of HLA. Sequencing of scalp samples also captures resident alphabeta T cells of normal skin. More clonal than normal scalp was lesional scalp, particularly alopecia totalis/universalis.

Germline V lookup: CDR1 SGHVS, CDR2 FNYEAQ. V lost 3 bases, J lost 4 bases, and 3 bases stayed unmatched. The CDR3 contains 14 residues. Peripheral blood and lesional scalp punch biopsies came from alopecia areata patients. In each case, RNA was isolated and then reverse transcribed into cDNA as the sequencing template. TCRdb's table, derived via immunoSEQ multiplex PCR, lists solely in-frame clones and lacks some. The sample records 90,000 to 120,000 clones, 55% to 60% being singletons. Sequencing input: NKG2D-low CD8+ T cells sorted from blood. The sequence came from a human donor with alopecia areata. The chain employs TRBV7-6 and TRBJ2-7, with TRBD1 identical over 10 bases. DNA of the CDR3: TGTGCCAGCAGCTTGTGGGACAGGGGTTACGAGCAGTACTTC. Protein: CASSLWDRGYEQYF.